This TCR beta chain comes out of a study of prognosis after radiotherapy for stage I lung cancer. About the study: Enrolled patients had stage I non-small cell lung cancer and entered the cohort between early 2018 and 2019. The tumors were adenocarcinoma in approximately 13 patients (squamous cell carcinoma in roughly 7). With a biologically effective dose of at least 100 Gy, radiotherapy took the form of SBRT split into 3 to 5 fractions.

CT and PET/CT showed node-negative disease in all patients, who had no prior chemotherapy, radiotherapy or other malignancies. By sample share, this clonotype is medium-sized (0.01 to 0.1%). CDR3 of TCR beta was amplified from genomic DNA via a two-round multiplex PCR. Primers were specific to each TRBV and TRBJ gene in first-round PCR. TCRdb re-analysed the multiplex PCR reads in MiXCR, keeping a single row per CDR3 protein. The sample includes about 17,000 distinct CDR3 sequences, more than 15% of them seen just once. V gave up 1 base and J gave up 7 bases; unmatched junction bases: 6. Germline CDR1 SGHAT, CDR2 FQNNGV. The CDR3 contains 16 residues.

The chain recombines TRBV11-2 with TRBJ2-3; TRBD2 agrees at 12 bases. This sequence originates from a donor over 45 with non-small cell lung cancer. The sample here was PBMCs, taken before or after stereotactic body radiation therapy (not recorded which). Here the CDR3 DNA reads TGTGCCAGCAGCTTAGTAGTCCTAGCGGGAGGGTATACGCAGTATTTT. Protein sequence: CASSLVVLAGGYTQYF.